The 8 T cell receptor beta chains below come from one sample, sequenced in a study of blood T cell repertoires in COVID-19. Generated by immunoSEQ multiplex PCR, the TCRdb table keeps only in-frame clones and is missing some. The profile shows 150,000 to 200,000 clones, roughly 93% of them singletons. Sequencing was performed on peripheral blood. The receptors were sampled from a woman aged 60-75 years with COVID-19, enrolled during active disease.

This clone was counted a single time. Sequence at one end of the junction differs from germline and may be a read error. This chain connects TRBV7-7 to TRBJ2-3; 9 positions agree with TRBD2. Germline V CDR1 and CDR2: SSHAT, FNYEAQ (reference sequence). The CDR3 has 15 residues. The CDR3 loop is CASSAGLAGTDTQYF. CDR3 coding DNA: TGTGCTAGCAGCGCGGGACTAGCTGGCACAGATACGCAGTATTTT.

The chain links TRBV7-2 to TRBJ2-1, with D perhaps matching TRBD1 (6 bases). Looked up from germline, CDR1 is SGHTA and CDR2 is FQGNSA. The CDR3 consists of 14 residues. CDR3 residues: CATFGQFSYNEQFF. In DNA form, the CDR3 reads TGTGCTACATTCGGACAGTTCTCCTACAATGAGCAGTTCTTC.

The V call is TRBV12-3 or TRBV12-4, the J call TRBJ2-3; D gene unclear. This CDR3 spans 13 amino acids. V was clipped by 3 bases and J by 2 bases, with 6 bases between them. CDR3 DNA: TGTGCCAGCAGTTTGGGCTACACAGATACGCAGTATTTT. The encoded protein is CASSLGYTDTQYF.

This sequence joins TRBV10-3 and TRBJ1-2; 10 nucleotides line up with TRBD1. The CDR3 extends over 15 amino acids. Germline V CDR1 and CDR2: ENHRY, SYGVKD. Trimming took 0 bases from V and 7 from J; bases not matched to a gene: 5. DNA of the CDR3: TGTGCCATCAGTGAGTCGTATGGGACAGGGGCTGGCTACACCTTC. Translation gives CAISESYGTGAGYTF.

The V call is TRBV5-1, the J call TRBJ1-1, with D possibly being TRBD1 (6 bases). The germline V gene has CDR1 SGHRS and CDR2 YFSETQ. The CDR3 has 14 residues. Trimming took off 2 bases at V and 0 bases at J, with 8 bases between the two ends. In DNA, the CDR3 is TGCGCCAGCAGCTTCACAGGGATGAACACTGAAGCTTTCTTT. Translating gives CASSFTGMNTEAFF.

J is TRBJ2-1 and V is TRBV6-2 or TRBV6-3, with a tentative D call TRBD2 (6 bases). The germline V gene has CDR1 MNHEY and CDR2 SVGEGT. The CDR3 spans 16 residues. Trimming left V 2 bases short and J 0 bases short, with 11 bases between. The CDR3 DNA reads TGTGCCAGCAGTTACGAGGGACTTAGCTCCTACAATGAGCAGTTCTTC. Translating it yields CASSYEGLSSYNEQFF.

Here the CDR3 reads CATSVGGTRADTQYF. In nucleotides, the CDR3 is TGTGCCACCAGTGTGGGGGGGACAAGGGCAGATACGCAGTATTTT. The chain recombines TRBV24-1 with TRBJ2-3, with D tentatively TRBD2 (7 bases). Trimming left V 5 bases short and J 4 bases short, with 15 bases between. CDR3 length: 15 residues. Germline lookup yields CDR1 KGHDR and CDR2 SFDVKD.

The chain joins TRBV4-3 to TRBJ1-2; no reliable D call. Germline lookup yields CDR1 LGHNA and CDR2 YSLEER. The CDR3 consists of 15 residues. V was cut by 0 bases and J by 8 bases, with 16 bases left in between. Here the CDR3 DNA reads TGCGCCAGCAGCCAAGATCATCGGGGAGTTGGGGGCTACACCTTC. Protein sequence: CASSQDHRGVGGYTF.